Each of the 24 T cell receptor beta chains below was sequenced from the same sample in a study of blood T cells in healthy people across ages (dated by TCRdb to the mid-2010s). The library was built by means of 5' RACE. The run used an Illumina HiSeq 2500. A second PCR of about 6 to 11 cycles was performed with a sample-barcoded 5' primer and a J-beta primer mix. TCRdb itself trimmed the public reads at Q25 with fastp, ran MiXCR and retained productive beta chains. A single entry per CDR3 protein holds the most common genes and DNA from its merged rows. The sample table lists 600,000 to 1,000,000 distinct CDR3 sequences, roughly 25% of them with a count of one. The ten largest clones take up approximately 4% of the sample. The same data also contributed to another study, on T cells of mothers and their children.

Sequencing used blood. The receptors shown here come from a boy aged 5-17 years in good health.

The chain employs TRBV15 and TRBJ2-3, with TRBD1 matching 9 bases. Unmatched junction bases numbered 8, after V lost 5 bases and J lost 2 bases. The CDR3 spans 16 residues. Germline assignment: CDR1 LNHNV and CDR2 YYDKDF (reference sequence). The DNA for the CDR3 is TGTGCCACCAGCCGCAGCGGACAGGGGTTCACAGATACGCAGTATTTT. As protein: CATSRSGQGFTDTQYF.

This chain connects TRBV12-3 or TRBV12-4 to TRBJ2-7; D gene uncertain. V was pared by 3 bases and J by 5 bases, with 14 bases between. This CDR3 comprises 14 residues. CDR3 nucleotides: TGTGCCAGCAGTTTCCAGGACGGATTCAACGAGCAGTACTTC. Amino acid sequence: CASSFQDGFNEQYF.

J is TRBJ2-7 and V is TRBV14, with D possibly TRBD2 on 5 matching bases. CDR1 is SGHDN and CDR2 is FVKESK in the germline V gene. Trimming stripped 6 bases from V and 3 bases from J, with 12 bases between. CDR3 length: 13 residues. The CDR3 here is CASRPRGSYEQYF. For the CDR3, the DNA is TGTGCCAGCAGACCCCGGGGTAGCTACGAGCAGTACTTC.

The chain has TRBV5-1 and TRBJ2-1; unclear D gene. Trimming took off 7 bases at V and 0 bases at J, with 11 bases between the two ends. Per germline, CDR1 SGHRS and CDR2 YFSETQ. This CDR3 spans 14 amino acids. The CDR3 spells CASHIQSSYNEQFF. The CDR3 nucleotides read TGCGCCAGCCACATCCAAAGCTCCTACAATGAGCAGTTCTTC.

The rearrangement joins TRBV7-9 to TRBJ2-1; no clear D. V was shortened by 6 bases and J by 0 bases, with 12 bases between the two germline ends. Germline V CDR1 and CDR2: SEHNR, FQNEAQ (reference sequence). The CDR3 is 15 amino acids. The CDR3 bases are TGTGCCAGCAGGGCAACCAGGAGCTCCTACAATGAGCAGTTCTTC. It codes for CASRATRSSYNEQFF.

This clonotype has a count of ten or more. The chain uses TRBV7-2 and TRBJ2-1; D gene ambiguous. This CDR3 spans 12 amino acids. Trimming removed 5 bases at V and 9 bases at J, with 11 bases between. The germline V gene encodes CDR1 SGHTA and CDR2 FQGNSA. The CDR3 region has the DNA TGTGCCAGCAGCCGAAATTTGGTTGAGCAGTTCTTC. This translates into CASSRNLVEQFF.

This clonotype was found once. The chain recombines TRBV4-1 with TRBJ2-1; TRBD1 matches 8 bases. The germline V gene has CDR1 MGHRA and CDR2 YSYEKL. V lost 3 bases and J lost 7; bases outside the gene matches: 11. The CDR3 totals 16 residues. The CDR3: CASSQGADRVKNEQFF. Written as DNA, the CDR3 is TGCGCCAGCAGCCAGGGGGCGGACAGGGTTAAAAATGAGCAGTTCTTC.

The genes are TRBV28 and TRBJ1-1, with D unclear. The germline CDR1 and CDR2 sequences are MDHEN and SYDVKM. The V end was cut by 3 bases, the J end by 6 bases, with 8 bases between. The CDR3 totals 12 residues. CDR3 sequence (DNA): TGTGCCAGCAGTTTTTTGGGCCCTGAAGCTTTCTTT. Translated: CASSFLGPEAFF.

This clonotype was seen a handful of times. This chain links TRBV28 with TRBJ2-7, with a weak D call TRBD2 (6 bases). The V and J ends lost 6 bases and 3 bases respectively, with 12 bases between them. The CDR3 length is 13 residues. CDR1 is MDHEN, CDR2 SYDVKM, per germline. The CDR3 bases are TGTGCCAGCAGCGCGGGACTCTACTACGAGCAGTACTTC. Translating gives CASSAGLYYEQYF.

This chain connects TRBV20-1 to TRBJ1-2, with 8 bases identical to TRBD1. Trimming removed 6 bases from V and 8 bases from J; junction bases left unmatched: 11. Germline V gene lookup returns CDR1 DFQATT and CDR2 SNEGSKA (reference sequence). The CDR3 covers 13 residues. The CDR3 spells CSAVGTGRGGYTF. The DNA for the CDR3 is TGCAGTGCCGTTGGGACAGGCCGCGGAGGCTACACCTTC.

The V and J genes are TRBV6-8 and TRBJ2-5, with D possibly matching TRBD1 (6 bases). V lost 6 bases, J lost 1 base, and 12 bases lay in between. From germline, CDR1 is MNHGY and CDR2 SAAAGT. The CDR3 spans 14 residues. CDR3 amino acids: CASRQQGPQETQYF. Here the CDR3 DNA reads TGTGCCAGCAGGCAACAGGGTCCCCAAGAGACCCAGTACTTC.

V usage is TRBV20-1 and J usage is TRBJ1-5, with D uncertain. From germline, CDR1 is DFQATT and CDR2 SNEGSKA (reference sequence). Trimming shortened V by 2 bases and J by 0 bases, and 8 bases separated the two germline ends. The CDR3 is 14 residues long. In nucleotides, the CDR3 is TGCAGTGCTAGACGCGGCAATAGCAATCAGCCCCAGCATTTT. It encodes CSARRGNSNQPQHF.

The table lists this clonotype with many counts. This chain uses TRBV7-2 with TRBJ1-5; D is unresolved. Germline CDR1 reads SGHTA; CDR2 reads FQGNSA. This CDR3 comprises 13 residues. V gave up 0 bases and J gave up 5 bases, with 5 bases separating them. CDR3 loop: CASSLARDQPQHF. The DNA of the CDR3 is TGTGCCAGCAGCTTAGCGAGGGATCAGCCCCAGCATTTT.

In its sample, this clonotype was seen a few times. The rearrangement links TRBV4-2 to TRBJ2-2; 16 bases map to TRBD2. Per the germline V gene, CDR1 is LGHNA and CDR2 is YNFKEQ. CDR3 length: 20 residues. Unmatched junction bases numbered 5, after V lost 0 bases and J lost 1 base. CDR3 sequence: CASSQDVGLAGGLNTGELFF. Here the CDR3 DNA reads TGTGCCAGCAGCCAAGATGTGGGACTAGCGGGAGGGTTGAACACCGGGGAGCTGTTTTTT.

This clonotype has a handful of counts. The chain is built from TRBV7-2 and TRBJ2-5; 14 bases are shared with TRBD2. Trimming at V came to 2 bases and at J to 1 base, leaving 6 bases not matched to a gene. The germline gives CDR1 SGHTA, CDR2 FQGNSA. The CDR3 spans 18 residues. In nucleotides, the CDR3 is TGTGCCAGCAGCTTAAACCTAGGACTAGCGGGGGGCCAAGAGACCCAGTACTTC. Encoded protein: CASSLNLGLAGGQETQYF.

This chain connects TRBV6-2 or TRBV6-3 to TRBJ2-1; D could derive from TRBD1 or TRBD2 (5 bases each). V was clipped by 11 bases and J by 3 bases, with 20 bases between them. This CDR3 is 15 amino acids long. Germline V CDR1 and CDR2: MNHEY, SVGEGT. CDR3 protein: CAVGAEGIGYNEQFF. The CDR3 DNA follows: TGTGCCGTGGGAGCTGAGGGGATTGGCTACAATGAGCAGTTCTTC.

The V call is TRBV28, the J call TRBJ2-1, with no clear D. V was clipped by 4 bases and J by 5 bases, with 9 bases between them. Germline assignment: CDR1 MDHEN and CDR2 SYDVKM. The CDR3 length is 13 residues. The CDR3 spells CASSSPRDNEQFF. CDR3 DNA sequence: TGTGCCAGCAGTTCCCCTAGGGACAATGAGCAGTTCTTC.

CDR3 bases: TGCAGTGCTAGACTACAGGGGGCAATCTACGAGCAGTACTTC. This codes for CSARLQGAIYEQYF. The gene calls are TRBV20-1 and TRBJ2-7, with 9 bases matching TRBD1. Losses at the gene ends were 2 bases for V and 3 bases for J; bases not matched to a gene: 5. Germline V gene sequence: CDR1 DFQATT, CDR2 SNEGSKA (reference sequence). The CDR3 has 14 residues.

This clonotype came up a few times. The chain recombines TRBV20-1 with TRBJ2-2; 7 bases line up with TRBD2. CDR3 size: 16 residues. Germline assignment: CDR1 DFQATT and CDR2 SNEGSKA (reference sequence). J lost 3 bases, V lost 6 bases, and 13 bases had no gene match. For the CDR3, the DNA is TGCAGTGCCGGACTAGTGGGAGGTTGGGACACCGGGGAGCTGTTTTTT. Its translation: CSAGLVGGWDTGELFF.

This clonotype was picked up a small number of times. The CDR3 is CASSLGSGGTNAGELFF. Written as DNA, the CDR3 is TGCGCCAGCAGCCTAGGATCGGGAGGTACTAACGCCGGGGAGCTGTTTTTT. This rearrangement joins TRBV4-3 to TRBJ2-2, with 7 bases identical to TRBD2. The V gene's germline CDR1 is LGHNA and CDR2 YSLEER. V was clipped by 4 bases and J by 6 bases; unmatched bases: 14. The CDR3 contains 17 residues.

In this sample, this clonotype turned up many times. The J gene is TRBJ2-5, the V gene TRBV3-1; D is ambiguous. Trimming stripped 4 bases from V and 1 base from J, with 7 bases between. Germline CDR1 and CDR2: LGHDT and YNNKEL (reference sequence). This CDR3 spans 13 amino acids. The CDR3 reads CASSPSPQETQYF. The CDR3 DNA is TGTGCCAGCAGCCCCAGCCCCCAAGAGACCCAGTACTTC.

The chain couples TRBV29-1 to TRBJ2-3; 11 nucleotides line up with TRBD2. The V and J ends lost 3 bases and 3 bases, in that order; junction bases with no gene match: 2. The CDR3 is 14 residues long. The germline V gene encodes CDR1 SQVTM and CDR2 ANQGSEA. DNA of the CDR3: TGCAGCGTTGAGTGGACTAGCGGGACAGATACGCAGTATTTT. This sequence encodes CSVEWTSGTDTQYF.

The V gene is TRBV29-1, the J gene TRBJ1-2; a weak D match, TRBD1 (5 bases). The CDR3 totals 13 residues. Germline values: CDR1 SQVTM, CDR2 ANQGSEA. V lost 6 bases and J lost 5, with 16 bases in between. CDR3 bases: TGCAGCGTCGAGGAAGGTTCAGGGTATGGCTACACCTTC. Its translation is CSVEEGSGYGYTF. Looking up the rest from reference TRBV29-1 and TRBJ1-2 gives the full variable domain: SAVISQKPSRDICQRGTSLTIQCQVDSQVTMMFWYRQQPGQSLTLIATANQGSEATYESGFVIDKFPISRPNLTFSTLTVSNMSPEDSSIYLCSVEEGSGYGYTFGSGTRLTVV.

J is TRBJ1-4 and V is TRBV7-9, with D uncertain. V lost 2 bases to trimming and J lost 5 bases, with 12 bases between them. CDR3 length: 15 amino acids. Germline CDR1 and CDR2: SEHNR and FQNEAQ (reference sequence). CDR3: CASSLPAPSNEKLFF. The CDR3 DNA follows: TGTGCCAGCAGCTTACCCGCCCCCTCGAATGAAAAACTGTTTTTT.